The rows below give T cell receptor beta chains drawn from one sample of a study of blood T cells in healthy people across ages. Via MiXCR, TCRdb re-called the 5' RACE reads, giving one row per CDR3 protein. The top ten hold approximately 3.7% of the sample, which has about 800,000 distinct CDR3 sequences, 25% seen once. The same sample was also used in a study of T cells of mothers and their children.

Specimen: blood. The receptors stem from a boy aged 5-17 years in good health. CDR3s include the opening cysteine and the closing phenylalanine or tryptophan. The D gene is left open where the match is weak. Clone size, where shown, is once, few, many, or a class for clones that have expanded.

V,J,D,size,CDR3,DNA
TRBV7-9,TRBJ2-3,TRBD2,few,CAKAGLAGITDTQYF,TGTGCCAAAGCGGGACTAGCGGGGATCACAGATACGCAGTATTTT
TRBV7-9,TRBJ1-6,TRBD1,.,CASSLLRGVDSPLHF,TGTGCCAGCAGCTTACTCAGGGGGGTGGATTCACCCCTCCACTTT
TRBV20-1,TRBJ1-2,TRBD1,.,CSAQGAQDGYTF,TGCAGTGCCCAGGGGGCGCAGGATGGCTACACCTTC
TRBV4-3,TRBJ2-1,.,once,CASSQELHRSPSSYNEQFF,TGCGCCAGCAGCCAAGAGTTACACAGGTCCCCAAGCTCCTACAATGAGCAGTTCTTC
TRBV4-1,TRBJ2-2,TRBD2,.,CASSQEKREAANTGELFF,TGCGCCAGCAGCCAAGAAAAGCGGGAGGCCGCGAACACCGGGGAGCTGTTTTTT
TRBV6-5,TRBJ2-2,.,.,CASSYWQGSTGELFF,TGTGCCAGCAGTTATTGGCAGGGGAGCACCGGGGAGCTGTTTTTT
TRBV13,TRBJ2-1,TRBD1,.,CASSSGTGGNEQFF,TGTGCCAGCAGCTCCGGGACAGGCGGGAATGAGCAGTTCTTC
TRBV7-8,TRBJ1-1,TRBD1,few,CASIFTRDRPRDTEAFF,TGTGCCAGCATCTTTACCCGGGACAGACCTAGGGACACTGAAGCTTTCTTT
TRBV6-2/TRBV6-3,TRBJ2-1,.,few,CASSYLGQIYNEQFF,TGTGCCAGCAGTTACCTCGGACAGATCTACAATGAGCAGTTCTTC
TRBV5-1,TRBJ2-4,.,.,CASSLQAGGDIQYF,TGCGCCAGCAGCTTGCAGGCAGGGGGGGACATTCAGTACTTC
TRBV27,TRBJ2-7,.,few,CASSPLPGETISRSYEQYF,TGTGCCAGCAGTCCCTTACCGGGGGAAACGATTTCACGCTCCTACGAGCAGTACTTC
TRBV5-1,TRBJ2-5,TRBD1,.,CASSFGTGLETQYF,TGCGCCAGCAGCTTCGGGACAGGCCTGGAGACCCAGTACTTC
TRBV4-3,TRBJ2-3,.,.,CASSQEPRTSSTDTQYF,TGCGCCAGCAGCCAAGAGCCCCGGACCTCTAGCACAGATACGCAGTATTTT
TRBV20-1,TRBJ2-7,.,.,CSARGSGAGEQYF,TGCAGTGCTAGAGGTTCAGGGGCAGGCGAGCAGTACTTC
TRBV12-3/TRBV12-4,TRBJ2-7,TRBD1,few,CASSLGGGFSEQYF,TGTGCCAGCAGTTTAGGAGGGGGCTTTAGCGAGCAGTACTTC
TRBV7-2,TRBJ2-7,TRBD2,.,CASSLGSGRESYEQYF,TGTGCCAGCAGCTTAGGATCGGGGCGGGAGTCCTACGAGCAGTACTTC
TRBV29-1,TRBJ2-5,.,many,CSVDGGVQETQYF,TGCAGCGTTGACGGGGGTGTCCAAGAGACCCAGTACTTC
TRBV20-1,TRBJ2-1,TRBD2,.,CSARLAGGYFGKQFF,TGCAGTGCTAGATTAGCGGGAGGGTACTTCGGGAAGCAGTTCTTC
TRBV6-6,TRBJ1-1,.,.,CASRDDSTLGAFF,TGTGCCAGCAGGGACGACAGTACCCTGGGGGCTTTCTTT
TRBV12-3/TRBV12-4,TRBJ1-4,TRBD1,.,CASSRDRGDEKLFF,TGTGCCAGCAGTAGGGACAGGGGAGATGAAAAACTGTTTTTT
TRBV5-1,TRBJ2-5,TRBD1,.,CASRMDRNQETQYF,TGCGCCAGTCGTATGGACAGGAACCAAGAGACCCAGTACTTC
TRBV29-1,TRBJ2-1,TRBD1,.,CSGGPGTVYNEQFF,TGCAGCGGCGGGCCCGGGACAGTCTACAATGAGCAGTTCTTC
TRBV7-2,TRBJ1-5,.,few,CASSQVGSNQPQHF,TGTGCCAGCAGCCAGGTGGGGAGCAATCAGCCCCAGCATTTT
TRBV6-6,TRBJ2-3,TRBD2,few,CASRMTSGGPDTQYF,TGTGCCAGCAGGATGACTAGCGGGGGCCCAGATACGCAGTATTTT
TRBV11-2,TRBJ2-1,.,few,CASSPGDLSSYNEQFF,TGTGCCAGCAGCCCAGGGGACTTGAGCTCCTACAATGAGCAGTTCTTC
TRBV6-5,TRBJ1-1,.,.,CASSYSSGSDTEAFF,TGTGCCAGCAGTTACTCGTCAGGTTCTGACACTGAAGCTTTCTTT
TRBV15,TRBJ2-5,.,.,CATSRSGTQKETQYF,TGTGCCACCAGCAGATCCGGGACCCAGAAGGAGACTCAGTACTTC
TRBV9,TRBJ1-6,.,few,CASSAGGGAGPLHF,TGTGCCAGCAGCGCAGGTGGGGGGGCGGGCCCCCTCCACTTT
TRBV7-2,TRBJ2-7,TRBD1,.,CASSSRQGGFEQYF,TGTGCCAGCAGCTCGAGACAGGGGGGGTTCGAGCAGTACTTC
TRBV7-9,TRBJ2-1,TRBD1,.,CASSLTGQGAGREQFF,TGTGCCAGCAGCCTTACGGGACAGGGGGCGGGACGAGAGCAGTTCTTC
TRBV3-1,TRBJ2-2,.,few,CASSQVCGGELFF,TGTGCCAGCAGCCAAGTATGTGGCGGGGAGCTGTTTTTT
TRBV7-9,TRBJ2-7,.,few,CASSLDNSYDEQYF,TGTGCCAGCAGCTTAGACAACAGTTACGACGAGCAGTACTTC
TRBV7-9,TRBJ2-5,.,.,CASSFEGTSNLKETQYF,TGTGCCAGCAGCTTTGAAGGGACTTCGAATTTAAAAGAGACCCAGTACTTC
TRBV29-1,TRBJ2-7,TRBD1,.,CSVGQAAHEQYF,TGCAGCGTCGGACAGGCTGCCCACGAGCAGTACTTC